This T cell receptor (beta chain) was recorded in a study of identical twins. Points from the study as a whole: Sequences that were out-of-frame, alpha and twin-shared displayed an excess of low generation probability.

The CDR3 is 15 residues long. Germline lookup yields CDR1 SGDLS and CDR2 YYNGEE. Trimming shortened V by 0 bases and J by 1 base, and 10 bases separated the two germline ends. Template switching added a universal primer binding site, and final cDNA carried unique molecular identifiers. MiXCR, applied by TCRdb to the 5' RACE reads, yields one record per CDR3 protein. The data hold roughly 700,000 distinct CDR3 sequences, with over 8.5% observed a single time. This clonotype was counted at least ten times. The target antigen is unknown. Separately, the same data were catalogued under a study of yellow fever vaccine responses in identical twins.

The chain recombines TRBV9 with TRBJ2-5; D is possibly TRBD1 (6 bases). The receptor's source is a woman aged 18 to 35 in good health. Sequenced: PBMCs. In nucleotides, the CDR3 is TGTGCCAGCAGCGTAGATAACAGGGCCCAAGAGACCCAGTACTTC. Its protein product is CASSVDNRAQETQYF.